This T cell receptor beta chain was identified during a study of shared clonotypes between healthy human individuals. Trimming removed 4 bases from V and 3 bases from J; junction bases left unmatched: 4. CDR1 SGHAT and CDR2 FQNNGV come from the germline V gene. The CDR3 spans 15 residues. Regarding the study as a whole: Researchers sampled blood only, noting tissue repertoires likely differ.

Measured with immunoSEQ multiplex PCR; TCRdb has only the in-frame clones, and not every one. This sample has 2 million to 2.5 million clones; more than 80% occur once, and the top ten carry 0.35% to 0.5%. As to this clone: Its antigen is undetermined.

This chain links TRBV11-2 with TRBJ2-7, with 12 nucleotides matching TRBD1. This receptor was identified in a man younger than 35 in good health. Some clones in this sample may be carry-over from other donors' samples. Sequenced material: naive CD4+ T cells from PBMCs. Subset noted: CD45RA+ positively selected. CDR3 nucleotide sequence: TGTGCCAGCAGCTCCCGGGACAGGGGGCACTACGAGCAGTACTTC. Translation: CASSSRDRGHYEQYF.